Presented here are 8 T cell receptor beta chains from one specimen sequenced in a study of cytomegalovirus exposure and HLA in healthy donors. PCR employed 60 Vbeta and 13 Jbeta primers. Method: immunoSEQ multiplex PCR; TCRdb's copy keeps in-frame clones and lacks some. The profile covers around 85,000 clones, with roughly 72% appearing a single time and about a fifth taken by the ten largest. Sequenced input: PBMCs. Receptors were obtained from a young man in good health and CMV-seropositive.

V gene TRBV2 combines with J gene TRBJ1-5; D is undetermined. Germline CDR1 is SNHLY and CDR2 is FYNNEI. V dropped 7 bases and J dropped 3 bases, with 10 bases sitting between them. The CDR3 loop spans 13 amino acids. Here the CDR3 reads CASKTSYNQPQHF. In DNA, the CDR3 is TGTGCCAGCAAAACGTCCTACAATCAGCCCCAGCATTTT. The full variable domain, rest sourced from reference TRBV2 and TRBJ1-5, is EPEVTQTPSHQVTQMGQEVILRCVPISNHLYFYWYRQILGQKVEFLVSFYNNEISEKSEIFDDQFSVERPDGSNFTLKIRSTKLEDSAMYFCASKTSYNQPQHFGDGTRLSIL.

This clone was detected only a few times. The chain carries TRBV5-1 and TRBJ1-1, with D perhaps TRBD1 (5 bases). CDR1 is SGHRS, CDR2 YFSETQ, per germline. V lost 0 bases and J lost 3, with 9 bases in between. The CDR3 is 14 residues long. The CDR3 is CASSLDQGDTEAFF. The CDR3 DNA reads TGCGCCAGCAGCTTGGATCAGGGTGACACTGAAGCTTTCTTT. The complete variable domain, with remaining parts taken from reference TRBV5-1 and TRBJ1-1, reads KAGVTQTPRYLIKTRGQQVTLSCSPISGHRSVSWYQQTPGQGLQFLFEYFSETQRNKGNFPGRFSGRQFSNSRSEMNVSTLELGDSALYLCASSLDQGDTEAFFGQGTRLTVV.

V is TRBV6-5 and J is TRBJ2-5; D might be TRBD2 (6 bases). Germline CDR1 reads MNHEY; CDR2 reads SVGAGI. The ends were cut back, 8 bases at V and 2 bases at J, with 18 bases in the middle. The CDR3 totals 15 residues. DNA of the CDR3: TGTGCCAGCTCCCTCGGGACTTTCAGGCAAGAGACCCAGTACTTC. This gives the protein CASSLGTFRQETQYF.

The chain combines TRBV10-2 with TRBJ2-2; 11 nucleotides line up with TRBD1. Per the germline V gene, CDR1 is WSHSY and CDR2 is SAAADI. The CDR3 spans 18 residues. After removal of 3 bases from V and 7 bases from J, the junction contained 13 bases not matched to a gene. This CDR3 reads CASSDIQRTGGLDGELFF. CDR3 DNA: TGCGCCAGCAGTGATATTCAGCGGACAGGGGGCTTGGACGGGGAGCTGTTTTTT.

The chain is built from TRBV10-1 and TRBJ1-4; the D is unclear. This CDR3 contains 13 residues. Deletions cut 7 bases from V and 4 bases from J, with 10 bases between. Germline V gives CDR1 WNHNN, CDR2 SYGVQD (reference sequence). Written as DNA, the CDR3 is TGCGCCAGCAATAAACAGCTTAATGAAAAACTGTTTTTT. Amino acid sequence: CASNKQLNEKLFF.

The V call is TRBV27, the J call TRBJ2-7, with D maybe TRBD2 (6 bases). CDR1 is MNHEY and CDR2 is SMNVEV in the germline V gene (reference sequence). The V gene lost 3 bases and the J gene lost 4 bases, with 13 bases spanning the gap. CDR3 length: 14 residues. The CDR3 is CASSLGTGRYEQYF. Here the CDR3 DNA reads TGTGCCAGCAGTTTGGGGACGGGGAGGTACGAGCAGTACTTC.

This chain uses TRBV10-2 with TRBJ1-6; weak D call: TRBD1 (5 bases). From germline, CDR1 is WSHSY and CDR2 SAAADI. The CDR3 length is 14 residues. Trimming removed 0 bases at V and 14 bases at J, with 14 bases between. The CDR3: CASSESGRGPTLHF. The DNA of the CDR3 is TGCGCCAGCAGTGAGTCAGGGAGGGGTCCGACCCTCCACTTT.

The chain joins TRBV27 to TRBJ1-3, with D unclear. Germline V CDR1 and CDR2: MNHEY, SMNVEV (reference sequence). This CDR3 has 15 residues. Trimming left V 5 bases short and J 6 bases short, with 17 bases between. The CDR3 region has the DNA TGTGCCAGCAGTCCCACCCCTCCGAGAGAAAACACCATATATTTT. Translation gives CASSPTPPRENTIYF.